A single sample is the source of the 29 T cell receptor beta chains below, sequenced in a study of cytomegalovirus exposure and HLA in healthy donors. The PCR employed 60 Vbeta primers together with 13 Jbeta primers. Generated by immunoSEQ multiplex PCR, the TCRdb table keeps only in-frame clones and is missing some. The sample has about 120,000 clones, 70% to 80% seen once. Sequencing input: PBMCs. Every receptor here comes from a woman aged 35 to 49 in good health and CMV-seropositive.

The gene calls are TRBV7-9 and TRBJ1-1; 12 bases align to TRBD1. Looked up from germline, CDR1 is SEHNR and CDR2 is FQNEAQ (reference sequence). Trimming removed 3 bases from V and 4 bases from J; junction bases left unmatched: 12. The CDR3 spans 18 residues. The chain's CDR3 is CASSFRDRGHRGTTEAFF. Here the CDR3 DNA reads TGTGCCAGCAGCTTCCGGGACAGGGGGCATCGTGGCACCACTGAAGCTTTCTTT.

The gene calls are TRBV6-1 and TRBJ2-3, with a tentative D call TRBD2 (5 bases). This CDR3 comprises 16 residues. The V and J ends lost 1 base and 2 bases respectively, with 13 bases between them. Germline values: CDR1 MNHNS, CDR2 SASEGT. CDR3 sequence: CASSEDVAINTDTQYF. The CDR3 coding sequence is TGTGCCAGCAGTGAAGATGTAGCGATAAACACAGATACGCAGTATTTT.

The CDR3: CASSFSYSRNSPLHF. The CDR3 nucleotides read TGTGCCAGCAGCTTTAGTTACAGCCGAAATTCACCCCTCCACTTT. The chain is built from TRBV11-2 and TRBJ1-6; D not certain. Germline CDR1 SGHAT, CDR2 FQNNGV. CDR3 length equals 15 residues. Trimming left V 3 bases short and J 7 bases short, with 13 bases between.

The chain couples TRBV5-1 to TRBJ1-4; D ambiguous. This CDR3 contains 17 residues. The V end was cut by 0 bases, the J end by 9 bases, with 21 bases between. CDR1 SGHRS and CDR2 YFSETQ come from the germline V gene. The CDR3 protein is CASSLAPGVGPSKKLFF. CDR3 nucleotide sequence: TGCGCCAGCAGCTTGGCCCCGGGAGTAGGGCCTTCAAAAAAACTGTTTTTT.

The CDR3 here is CATTDTPNSPLHF. Written as DNA, the CDR3 is TGCGCCACCACGGACACACCAAATTCACCCCTCCACTTT. V gene TRBV5-1 combines with J gene TRBJ1-6; weak D call: TRBD1 (5 bases). Germline CDR1 SGHRS, CDR2 YFSETQ. The CDR3 is 13 amino acids. Trimming stripped 9 bases from V and 7 bases from J, with 14 bases between.

The gene calls are TRBV30 and TRBJ2-7; 8 bases fit TRBD1. V gave up 5 bases and J gave up 3 bases; unmatched junction bases: 12. Germline lookup yields CDR1 GTSNPN and CDR2 SVGIG (reference sequence). The CDR3 loop spans 15 amino acids. The CDR3 loop is CAWGTIGTGLYEQYF. In nucleotides, the CDR3 is TGTGCCTGGGGTACGATTGGGACAGGCCTCTACGAGCAGTACTTC.

The rearrangement links TRBV30 to TRBJ1-6; D unresolved. The CDR3 has 16 amino acids. The V gene's germline CDR1 is GTSNPN and CDR2 SVGIG (reference sequence). V lost 6 bases to trimming and J lost 7 bases, with 22 bases between them. This CDR3 is CACLGRRPLGNSPLHF. DNA of the CDR3: TGTGCCTGTTTGGGCCGCAGACCCTTAGGAAATTCACCCCTCCACTTT.

The chain recombines TRBV10-1 with TRBJ1-2; TRBD1 agrees at 7 bases. With 3 bases clipped from V and 4 bases from J, the junction kept 5 bases outside the gene matches. CDR3 length equals 14 residues. CDR1 is WNHNN, CDR2 SYGVQD, per germline (reference sequence). The chain's CDR3 is CASSETGDLYGYTF. The DNA for the CDR3 is TGCGCCAGCAGTGAAACAGGGGACCTCTATGGCTACACCTTC.

The rearrangement uses TRBV7-9 and TRBJ1-1; D unclear. CDR3 length equals 13 residues. V was trimmed by 4 bases and J by 2 bases, leaving 8 bases between them. The V gene's germline CDR1 is SEHNR and CDR2 FQNEAQ (reference sequence). DNA for the CDR3: TGTGCCAGCAGCTCTCAGTATAACACTGAAGCTTTCTTT. Amino acids: CASSSQYNTEAFF.

The chain carries TRBV11-2 and TRBJ2-2; D might be TRBD2 (7 bases). The CDR3 is made up of 18 amino acids. The germline V and J ends were trimmed by 4 bases and 1 base, with 19 bases remaining between them. Germline V lookup: CDR1 SGHAT, CDR2 FQNNGV. CDR3 amino acids: CASSSIRGAWVNTGELFF. The CDR3 coding sequence is TGTGCCAGCAGCTCGATTCGGGGGGCCTGGGTGAACACCGGGGAGCTGTTTTTT.

The rearrangement links TRBV2 to TRBJ1-6; D is perhaps TRBD1 (6 bases). The germline V gene has CDR1 SNHLY and CDR2 FYNNEI. This CDR3 is 13 amino acids long. The V end was cut by 7 bases, the J end by 6 bases, with 10 bases between. The CDR3 region is CASKGDFNSPLHF. For the CDR3, the DNA is TGTGCCAGCAAGGGGGATTTTAATTCACCCCTCCACTTT.

The chain is built from TRBV10-3 and TRBJ1-1, with D perhaps matching TRBD1 (6 bases). V lost 7 bases to trimming and J lost 4 bases, with 10 bases between them. Germline loops: CDR1 ENHRY, CDR2 SYGVKD. The CDR3 spans 12 residues. The CDR3 DNA reads as TGTGCCATCAAGGCAGGGGCCACTGAAGCTTTCTTT. Protein product: CAIKAGATEAFF.

This clone has only a few counts. The DNA of the CDR3 is TGTGCCATCAGAGAAGACGAAGGGAGTCAGCCCCAGCATTTT. Its translation is CAIREDEGSQPQHF. The chain employs TRBV10-3 and TRBJ1-5, with unresolved D. The CDR3 loop spans 14 amino acids. The V end lost 6 bases, the J end lost 6 bases, and 15 bases lay between the germline ends. Germline V CDR1 and CDR2: ENHRY, SYGVKD.

This rearrangement joins TRBV2 to TRBJ2-2; 8 bases map to TRBD1. Trimming took 8 bases from V and 4 from J; bases not matched to a gene: 3. Germline CDR1 and CDR2: SNHLY and FYNNEI. The CDR3 sequence is 13 residues long. CDR3 amino acids: CASGQGSTGELFF. CDR3 nucleotides: TGTGCCAGCGGACAGGGCAGCACCGGGGAGCTGTTTTTT.

The chain recombines TRBV5-1 with TRBJ2-2, with D possibly matching TRBD1 (6 bases). This CDR3 comprises 13 residues. CDR1 and CDR2 from the germline V gene are SGHRS and YFSETQ. With 7 bases removed from V and 4 bases from J, the gap between germline ends came to 11 bases. CDR3 amino acids: CASAPGATGELFF. The CDR3 bases are TGCGCCAGCGCCCCAGGGGCCACCGGGGAGCTGTTTTTT.

The chain recombines TRBV9 with TRBJ1-2; D may be TRBD1 (5 bases). V was cut by 4 bases and J by 5 bases, with 12 bases left in between. Germline values: CDR1 SGDLS, CDR2 YYNGEE. The CDR3 has 13 residues. The CDR3 DNA reads TGTGCCAGCAGCCCAGTCGGGGGGTATGGCTACACCTTC. Translated: CASSPVGGYGYTF. Based on the CDR3 plus reference TRBV9 and TRBJ1-2, the full variable domain is DSGVTQTPKHLITATGQRVTLRCSPRSGDLSVYWYQQSLDQGLQFLIQYYNGEERAKGNILERFSAQQFPDLHSELNLSSLELGDSALYFCASSPVGGYGYTFGSGTRLTVV.

This chain joins TRBV7-9 and TRBJ1-2, with 8 positions matching TRBD1. In germline, CDR1 is SEHNR, CDR2 FQNEAQ (reference sequence). The CDR3 sequence is 14 residues long. V lost 1 base and J lost 4; bases outside the gene matches: 2. In DNA, the CDR3 is TGTGCCAGCAGCTTAGAAGGACAGGGCTATGGCTACACCTTC. It is translated as CASSLEGQGYGYTF.

J is TRBJ2-5 and V is TRBV7-2; 8 nucleotides align to TRBD2. The CDR3 runs to 16 residues. Germline V CDR1 and CDR2: SGHTA, FQGNSA. The V gene end was trimmed by 2 bases and the J gene end by 3 bases; junction bases not matched to a gene: 8. The CDR3 nucleotides are TGTGCCAGCAGCTTAATGTCGGGACTAGGGGAAGAGACCCAGTACTTC. Encoded protein: CASSLMSGLGEETQYF.

This chain links TRBV5-1 with TRBJ2-5, with D tentatively TRBD2 (7 bases). The CDR3 length is 15 residues. Germline V gene sequence: CDR1 SGHRS, CDR2 YFSETQ. V was clipped by 0 bases and J by 5 bases, with 14 bases between them. The CDR3 here is CASSLDSGRGETQYF. The CDR3 nucleotides are TGCGCCAGCAGCTTGGACTCAGGGAGGGGGGAGACCCAGTACTTC.

V is TRBV4-1 and J is TRBJ1-5; 8 bases are a match to TRBD1. CDR3 length equals 16 residues. In germline, CDR1 is MGHRA, CDR2 YSYEKL. With V trimmed by 5 bases and J by 6 bases, 12 bases remained unmatched. Written as DNA, the CDR3 is TGCGCCAGCAGCACCTGGACAGGGCTAAAATCTCAGCCCCAGCATTTT. Translating it yields CASSTWTGLKSQPQHF.

The rearrangement links TRBV7-9 to TRBJ1-5, with TRBD1 matching 9 bases. The V gene end was trimmed by 0 bases and the J gene end by 4 bases; junction bases not matched to a gene: 1. Germline V lookup: CDR1 SEHNR, CDR2 FQNEAQ (reference sequence). The CDR3 has 15 amino acids. CDR3 sequence (DNA): TGTGCCAGCAGCTTAGCGGGGACAGGGAATCAGCCCCAGCATTTT. It is translated as CASSLAGTGNQPQHF.

This clone occurred a few times. The genes are TRBV7-9 and TRBJ2-7, with TRBD2 identical over 12 bases. V lost 1 base, J lost 5 bases, and 0 bases stayed unmatched. This CDR3 has 14 amino acids. Germline-derived CDR1 and CDR2 are SEHNR and FQNEAQ (reference sequence). This chain's CDR3 is CASSLGTSGDEQYF. CDR3 coding DNA: TGTGCCAGCAGCTTAGGGACTAGCGGGGACGAGCAGTACTTC.

This chain uses TRBV18 with TRBJ1-1; D remains unclear. The CDR3 consists of 16 residues. V gave up 5 bases and J gave up 3 bases, with 19 bases separating them. Germline V gives CDR1 KGHSH, CDR2 LQKENI. CDR3 nucleotides: TGTGCCAGCTCAACGGTCCGTGGAGGGAAGGACACTGAAGCTTTCTTT. Translating gives CASSTVRGGKDTEAFF. The variable domain in full, completed from reference TRBV18 and TRBJ1-1, reads NAGVMQNPRHLVRRRGQEARLRCSPMKGHSHVYWYRQLPEEGLKFMVYLQKENIIDESGMPKERFSAEFPKEGPSILRIQQVVRGDSAAYFCASSTVRGGKDTEAFFGQGTRLTVV.

J is TRBJ1-2 and V is TRBV5-1, with 7 bases fitting TRBD1. The CDR3 sequence is 14 residues long. The junction had 7 bases not matched to a gene; V was cut back by 0 bases and J by 8 bases. Germline CDR1 SGHRS, CDR2 YFSETQ. The CDR3 sequence is CASSLARGRRGYTF. The DNA of the CDR3 is TGCGCCAGCAGCTTGGCTAGGGGGCGCCGCGGCTACACCTTC.

The J gene is TRBJ2-7, the V gene TRBV6-5, with D maybe TRBD2 (5 bases). The CDR3 spans 15 residues. The germline CDR1 and CDR2 sequences are MNHEY and SVGAGI. V was cut by 1 base and J by 4 bases, with 14 bases left in between. CDR3 sequence: CASSYYRPPGYEQYF. Here the CDR3 DNA reads TGTGCCAGCAGTTACTATCGTCCCCCGGGGTACGAGCAGTACTTC.

The chain recombines TRBV6-1 with TRBJ2-3, with 8 bases lining up with TRBD2. This CDR3 region has 14 residues. After removal of 8 bases from V and 5 bases from J, the junction contained 9 bases not matched to a gene. Germline CDR1 reads MNHNS; CDR2 reads SASEGT. CDR3 coding DNA: TGTGCCAGCGTAACGGGGGGGCCTGGAGATACGCAGTATTTT. This sequence encodes CASVTGGPGDTQYF.

Here the CDR3 reads CATSRARGSGKNIQYF. DNA for the CDR3: TGTGCCACCAGCAGAGCTCGAGGAAGTGGTAAAAACATTCAGTACTTC. The genes are TRBV15 and TRBJ2-4, with no clear D. CDR3 length: 16 residues. Trimming shortened V by 1 base and J by 4 bases, and 14 bases separated the two germline ends. Per the germline V gene, CDR1 is LNHNV and CDR2 is YYDKDF (reference sequence).

This clone was found many times. This sequence joins TRBV9 and TRBJ1-1, with D hard to call. CDR1 SGDLS and CDR2 YYNGEE come from the germline V gene. V dropped 4 bases and J dropped 7 bases, with 17 bases sitting between them. The CDR3 is made up of 14 amino acids. CDR3 sequence: CASSPRYRQDEAFF. CDR3 bases: TGTGCCAGCAGCCCCCGCTATCGACAAGATGAAGCTTTCTTT.

The chain recombines TRBV5-1 with TRBJ2-2, with unresolved D. Trimming took off 5 bases at V and 3 bases at J, with 8 bases between the two ends. Germline CDR1 and CDR2: SGHRS and YFSETQ. The CDR3 runs to 13 residues. The CDR3: CASRPGDTGELFF. The CDR3 bases are TGCGCCAGCAGGCCCGGAGACACCGGGGAGCTGTTTTTT.